Listed below are T cell receptor beta chains from one sample, sequenced in a study of regulatory T cells in long-lasting Graves disease. TCRdb used MiXCR to reprocess the multiplex PCR reads, holding one entry per CDR3 protein. The data contain about 420,000 distinct CDR3 sequences, about 17% of them singletons. This sample also appeared in a second study, on T cells in Graves' hyperthyroidism and ophthalmopathy.

The sequencing used peripheral blood mononuclear cells (PBMCs), collected at new diagnosis, from a patient treated with antithyroid drugs. All receptors derive from a woman aged 18-30 years with Graves disease. The CDR3 runs from the conserved cysteine through the conserved F or W. The D gene is left open where the match is weak. Not every row has a clone size; where given, it reads once, few, many or a size class.

>TRBJ1-1|many|TRBV12-3/TRBV12-4|NA
CASNPGKRWDTEAFF
TGTGCCAGCAACCCAGGGAAGCGGTGGGACACTGAAGCTTTCTTT
>TRBJ2-1|NA|TRBV18|NA
CASSTPQVYEQFF
TGTGCCAGCTCCACCCCCCAGGTTTATGAGCAGTTCTTC
>TRBJ2-3|many|TRBV28|NA
CASSGSRRGTDTQYF
TGTGCCAGCAGTGGGAGTCGAAGGGGCACAGATACGCAGTATTTT
>TRBJ1-2|many|TRBV7-2|NA
CASIQGYGYTF
TGTGCCAGCATCCAGGGTTATGGCTACACCTTC
>TRBJ2-7|NA|TRBV12-3/TRBV12-4|TRBD2
CASTSRLAGGPYEQYF
TGTGCCAGCACCTCGAGACTAGCGGGAGGGCCCTACGAGCAGTACTTC
>TRBJ2-4|NA|TRBV6-2/TRBV6-3|NA
CASSYSRGPHIQYF
TGTGCCAGCAGTTATTCAAGAGGGCCGCACATTCAGTACTTC
>TRBJ1-1|NA|TRBV5-6|TRBD1
CASSVTGTANTEAFF
TGTGCCAGCAGCGTAACCGGGACAGCCAACACTGAAGCTTTCTTT
>TRBJ1-5|once|TRBV15|TRBD1
CATSRGGQLGNQLQHF
TGTGCCACCAGCAGAGGGGGACAGTTAGGGAATCAGCTCCAGCATTTT
>TRBJ2-1|many|TRBV5-1|NA
CASSPGTSSEQFF
TGCGCCAGCAGCCCGGGTACTAGCTCTGAGCAGTTCTTC
>TRBJ1-1|many|TRBV3-1|NA
CASSSQYPGEAFF
TGTGCCAGCAGCTCCCAGTACCCCGGGGAAGCTTTCTTT
>TRBJ2-1|NA|TRBV12-3/TRBV12-4|NA
CASSPLQAEQFF
TGTGCCAGCAGCCCCTTACAAGCTGAGCAGTTCTTC
>TRBJ2-7|many|TRBV28|NA
CASHAPVGGYEQYF
TGTGCCAGCCACGCCCCAGTAGGGGGCTACGAGCAGTACTTC
>TRBJ2-1|many|TRBV10-3|TRBD1
CAISETGQGGGNEQFF
TGTGCCATCAGTGAGACCGGACAGGGGGGCGGCAATGAGCAGTTCTTC
>TRBJ2-7|many|TRBV28|NA
CASSLAAPYEQYF
TGTGCCAGCAGTTTAGCTGCCCCGTACGAGCAGTACTTC
>TRBJ2-1|many|TRBV7-9|NA
CASSGKRDEQFF
TGTGCCAGCAGCGGAAAAAGGGATGAGCAGTTCTTC
>TRBJ2-7|NA|TRBV5-1|TRBD2
CASSLELAAYEQYF
TGCGCCAGCAGCTTGGAACTAGCGGCTTACGAGCAGTACTTC
>TRBJ1-1|NA|TRBV28|TRBD1
CASGTTGSRTEAFF
TGTGCCAGCGGGACGACAGGGTCTCGGACTGAAGCTTTCTTT
>TRBJ2-7|many|TRBV12-3/TRBV12-4|TRBD2
CASSGLAAYEQYF
TGTGCCAGCAGCGGACTAGCGGCCTACGAGCAGTACTTC
>TRBJ2-7|few|TRBV27|NA
CASSPLPPLVGEQYF
TGTGCCAGCAGTCCCCTCCCCCCCTTAGTTGGAGAGCAGTACTTC
>TRBJ2-6|NA|TRBV9|NA
CASSVDPSGANVLTF
TGTGCCAGCAGCGTAGACCCGAGTGGGGCCAACGTCCTGACTTTC
>TRBJ2-7|NA|TRBV4-1|NA
CASSQDLRGGTYEQYF
TGCGCCAGCAGCCAAGATCTAAGGGGGGGCACCTACGAGCAGTACTTC
>TRBJ2-3|few|TRBV6-4|NA
CASSDLDRNTDTQYF
TGTGCCAGCAGTGACTTAGACCGAAACACAGATACGCAGTATTTT
>TRBJ2-7|few|TRBV20-1|TRBD2
CSARDFSGSVYEQYF
TGCAGTGCTAGAGATTTTAGCGGGAGTGTTTACGAGCAGTACTTC
>TRBJ2-3|few|TRBV20-1|NA
CSASPTRSSQYF
TGCAGTGCTAGTCCAACTAGGTCGTCGCAGTATTTT
>TRBJ2-7|many|TRBV28|TRBD1
CASWTRDRANEQYF
TGTGCCAGCTGGACCCGGGACAGGGCCAACGAGCAGTACTTC
>TRBJ2-3|many|TRBV18|NA
CASSPAGTSTDTQYF
TGTGCCAGCTCACCAGCGGGAACCAGCACAGATACGCAGTATTTT
>TRBJ2-3|NA|TRBV6-1|TRBD1
CASRDRANTDTQYF
TGTGCCAGCCGGGACAGGGCTAACACAGATACGCAGTATTTT
>TRBJ2-4|NA|TRBV20-1|NA
CSATGTPVGHF
TGCAGTGCTACCGGGACTCCAGTGGGGCACTTC
>TRBJ2-5|many|TRBV10-3|TRBD1
CAISDQGAGSLQTQYF
TGTGCCATCAGTGACCAGGGGGCGGGATCCTTACAGACCCAGTACTTC
>TRBJ2-1|NA|TRBV30|NA
CAWTQTIEQFF
TGTGCCTGGACTCAGACAATTGAGCAGTTCTTC
>TRBJ2-1|many|TRBV30|TRBD2
CAWMARGSNEQFF
TGTGCCTGGATGGCGCGGGGGTCCAATGAGCAGTTCTTC
>TRBJ1-1|many|TRBV2|NA
CASSDQGNTEAFF
TGTGCCAGCAGTGACCAGGGGAACACTGAAGCTTTCTTT
>TRBJ2-7|NA|TRBV7-9|NA
CASSLGVGLETREQYF
TGTGCCAGCAGCTTAGGGGTGGGACTCGAAACGCGCGAGCAGTACTTC
>TRBJ2-7|many|TRBV28|NA
CASSTRVTYEQYF
TGTGCCAGCAGCACCAGGGTGACCTACGAGCAGTACTTC
>TRBJ1-2|NA|TRBV5-6|NA
CASSKAGDGYTF
TGTGCCAGCAGCAAAGCAGGGGATGGCTACACCTTC
>TRBJ2-7|many|TRBV28|TRBD1
CASSPGQGAYEQYF
TGTGCCAGCAGCCCGGGACAGGGAGCTTACGAGCAGTACTTC
>TRBJ2-1|NA|TRBV6-2/TRBV6-3|NA
CASRPAGGGEGNEQFF
TGTGCCAGCAGACCAGCTGGAGGGGGAGAGGGCAATGAGCAGTTCTTC
>TRBJ1-5|many|TRBV6-1|NA
CATAPRSNQPQHF
TGTGCCACCGCACCTCGTAGCAATCAGCCCCAGCATTTT
>TRBJ1-5|many|TRBV6-2/TRBV6-3|TRBD1
CASSYRQGNQPQHF
TGTGCCAGCAGTTACAGACAGGGGAATCAGCCCCAGCATTTT
>TRBJ2-1|few|TRBV20-1|TRBD2
CSARDRRTSPYEQFF
TGCAGTGCTAGAGATCGGAGGACTAGTCCCTATGAGCAGTTCTTC
>TRBJ2-5|few|TRBV9|NA
CASSVDEETQYF
TGTGCCAGCAGCGTAGATGAGGAGACCCAGTACTTC
>TRBJ2-1|many|TRBV27|NA
CASSFASLNEQFF
TGTGCCAGCAGTTTCGCTAGCCTCAATGAGCAGTTCTTC
>TRBJ2-7|NA|TRBV3-1|NA
CASASIYEQYF
TGTGCCAGCGCCAGCATCTACGAGCAGTACTTC
>TRBJ2-2|NA|TRBV24-1|TRBD1
CATRTGAGELFF
TGTGCCACCAGAACAGGGGCCGGGGAGCTGTTTTTT
>TRBJ2-3|NA|TRBV11-2|TRBD2
CASSFVTSGPTDTQYF
TGTGCCAGCAGCTTCGTCACTAGCGGCCCCACAGATACGCAGTATTTT
>TRBJ2-5|few|TRBV7-9|NA
CASSLAQGGEGETQYF
TGTGCCAGCAGCTTAGCGCAGGGGGGAGAGGGAGAGACCCAGTACTTC
>TRBJ2-7|NA|TRBV28|TRBD2
CANKPGLAGDPYEQYF
TGTGCCAACAAACCCGGACTAGCGGGAGATCCCTACGAGCAGTACTTC
>TRBJ2-7|many|TRBV7-8|TRBD2
CASSLAGLPYYEQYF
TGTGCCAGCAGCTTAGCGGGACTACCCTACTACGAGCAGTACTTC
>TRBJ2-1|NA|TRBV20-1|NA
CSALYNEQFF
TGCAGTGCCCTCTACAATGAGCAGTTCTTC
>TRBJ1-3|few|TRBV28|NA
CASSFSGSGNTIYF
TGTGCCAGCAGTTTTTCGGGAAGTGGAAACACCATATATTTT
>TRBJ1-1|many|TRBV30|NA
CACRGVNTEAFF
TGTGCCTGTAGGGGGGTGAACACTGAAGCTTTCTTT
>TRBJ2-5|NA|TRBV29-1|NA
CSSQKETQYF
TGCAGCTCGCAGAAAGAGACCCAGTACTTC